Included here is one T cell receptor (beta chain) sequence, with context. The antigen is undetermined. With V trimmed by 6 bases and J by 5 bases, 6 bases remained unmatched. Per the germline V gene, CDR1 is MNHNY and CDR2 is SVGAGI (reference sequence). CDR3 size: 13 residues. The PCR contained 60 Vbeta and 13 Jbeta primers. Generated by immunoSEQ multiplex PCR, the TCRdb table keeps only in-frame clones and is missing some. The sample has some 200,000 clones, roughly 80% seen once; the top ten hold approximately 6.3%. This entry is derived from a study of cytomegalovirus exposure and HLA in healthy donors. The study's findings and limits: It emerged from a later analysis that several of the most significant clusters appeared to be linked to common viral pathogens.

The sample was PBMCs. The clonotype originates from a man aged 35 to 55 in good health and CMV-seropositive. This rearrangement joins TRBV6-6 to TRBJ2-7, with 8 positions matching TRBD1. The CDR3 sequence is CASSRTGSHEQYF. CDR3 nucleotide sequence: TGTGCCAGCAGCCGGACAGGGTCCCACGAGCAGTACTTC.